The source of this T cell receptor beta chain is a study of PD-L1 blockade in urothelial cancer. Study details: Analyzed time points were 3 weeks (second dose) and 6 weeks after therapy began. Median T cell yield per blood sample was about 150,000 cells.

Profiled with immunoSEQ multiplex PCR; TCRdb holds only in-frame clones, not every one. The sample shows under 35,000 clones, 80% to 90% of them seen only once. Time point denoted: peripheral blood 6 weeks after treatment start. The V gene's germline CDR1 is MGHRA and CDR2 YSYEKL. This CDR3 has 16 residues. V shed 0 bases, J shed 2 bases, and the junction held 3 bases outside the gene matches. Notes on the study in general: Pretreatment TCR clonality in blood, when below the median, was predictive of better survival.

Of note for this clone: The antigen remains undetermined.

The chain is built from TRBV4-1 and TRBJ2-1; 8 bases fit TRBD2. The sequence derives from a man at least 80 years old with urothelial cancer. The source was PBMCs, collected around atezolizumab (anti-PD-L1) treatment. CDR3 amino acids: CASSQETSAAYNEQFF. In DNA form, the CDR3 reads TGCGCCAGCAGCCAAGAGACTAGCGCCGCCTACAATGAGCAGTTCTTC.